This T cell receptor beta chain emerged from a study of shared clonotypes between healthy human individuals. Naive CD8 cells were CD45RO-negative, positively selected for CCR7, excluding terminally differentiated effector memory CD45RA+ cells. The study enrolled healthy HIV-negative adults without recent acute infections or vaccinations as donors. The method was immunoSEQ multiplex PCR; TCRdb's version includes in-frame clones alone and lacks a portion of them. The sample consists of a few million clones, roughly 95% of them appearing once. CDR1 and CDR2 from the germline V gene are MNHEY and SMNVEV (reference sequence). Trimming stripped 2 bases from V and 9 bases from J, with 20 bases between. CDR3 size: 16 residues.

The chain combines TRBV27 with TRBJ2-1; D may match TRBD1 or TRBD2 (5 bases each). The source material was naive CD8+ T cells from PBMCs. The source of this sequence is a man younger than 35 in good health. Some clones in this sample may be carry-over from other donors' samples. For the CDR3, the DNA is TGTGCCAGCAGTTTAAGAGGGGCTCTAACAATAGTTGAGCAGTTCTTC. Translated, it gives CASSLRGALTIVEQFF.